The 10 T cell receptor beta chains in this list originate from one sample, sequenced in a study of blood T cells in healthy people across ages. A sample-barcoded 5' primer and a J-beta primer mix were used in a second PCR of roughly 7 to 11 cycles. MiXCR was run by TCRdb on the 5' RACE reads, yielding one entry per CDR3 protein. The sample comprises 600,000 or so distinct CDR3 sequences, more than 20% of which are singletons, and roughly 3.7% rests with the top ten. The sequenced sample was blood. These receptors originate from a man in his 70s in good health.

This clonotype showed up just a few times. The rearrangement joins TRBV2 to TRBJ1-3; 7 bases line up with TRBD1. The CDR3 is 16 residues long. Trimming removed 5 bases from V and 4 bases from J; junction bases left unmatched: 11. Germline CDR1 and CDR2: SNHLY and FYNNEI. The chain's CDR3 is CASSRDRATLGNTIYF. CDR3 nucleotide sequence: TGTGCCAGCAGTAGAGACAGGGCGACACTCGGAAACACCATATATTTT.

The chain has TRBV6-2 or TRBV6-3 and TRBJ2-1; D remains unclear. Germline-derived CDR1 and CDR2 are MNHEY and SVGEGT. V dropped 6 bases and J dropped 4 bases, with 10 bases sitting between them. CDR3 length: 13 amino acids. DNA of the CDR3: TGTGCCAGCAGCAACCCTGCGTACAATGAGCAGTTCTTC. Translation gives CASSNPAYNEQFF.

This clonotype has at least ten counts. The rearrangement links TRBV20-1 to TRBJ2-1, with TRBD2 matching over 13 bases. There are 16 residues in the CDR3. Losses at the gene ends were 3 bases for V and 1 base for J; bases not matched to a gene: 3. From germline, CDR1 is DFQATT and CDR2 SNEGSKA (reference sequence). In nucleotides, the CDR3 is TGCAGTGCTAGGACTAGCGGGAGGCCGTCCTACAATGAGCAGTTCTTC. It yields the protein CSARTSGRPSYNEQFF.

The chain joins TRBV29-1 to TRBJ1-4; the D gene is possibly TRBD1 (6 bases). CDR3 length: 14 residues. Germline CDR1 reads SQVTM; CDR2 reads ANQGSEA. V was shortened by 5 bases and J by 4 bases, with 14 bases between the two germline ends. In nucleotides, the CDR3 is TGCAGCGTTCCAGGGGAACACGGTAATGAAAAACTGTTTTTT. Translation gives CSVPGEHGNEKLFF.

The chain employs TRBV20-1 and TRBJ2-1; D perhaps matches TRBD2 (6 bases). CDR3 length: 13 residues. From germline, CDR1 is DFQATT and CDR2 SNEGSKA (reference sequence). V shed 6 bases and J shed 5 bases, with 14 bases lying between them. CDR3 nucleotides: TGCAGTGCCCGCAGCGGGTCGGACAATGAGCAGTTCTTC. Residues: CSARSGSDNEQFF.

The chain links TRBV3-1 to TRBJ2-1; D possibly corresponds to TRBD2 (6 bases). The length of the CDR3 is 17 residues. Germline V gives CDR1 LGHDT, CDR2 YNNKEL (reference sequence). Trimming removed 5 bases from V and 12 bases from J, with 29 bases in between. DNA for the CDR3: TGTGCCAGCAGCGCACTAGCTCTCAAGAGCTCCTACAACGGGCAGTTCTTC. Its protein product is CASSALALKSSYNGQFF.

The gene calls are TRBV3-1 and TRBJ2-4; tentatively, D is TRBD1 or TRBD2 (5 bases each). Looked up from germline, CDR1 is LGHDT and CDR2 is YNNKEL (reference sequence). CDR3 length: 15 amino acids. Deletions cut 5 bases from V and 4 bases from J, with 15 bases between. The CDR3 DNA is TGTGCCAGCAGCTTTTCCGGGACGGATAAAAACATTCAGTACTTC. Encoded protein: CASSFSGTDKNIQYF.

The genes are TRBV5-1 and TRBJ2-3; tentatively, D is TRBD1 (5 bases). Germline V gene lookup returns CDR1 SGHRS and CDR2 YFSETQ. The CDR3 extends over 13 amino acids. V was clipped by 6 bases and J by 5 bases, with 13 bases between them. The CDR3 is CASNNQQEDTQYF. The CDR3 nucleotides read TGCGCCAGCAACAATCAACAGGAAGATACGCAGTATTTT.

This clonotype came up a few times. V and J are TRBV20-1 and TRBJ2-5, with TRBD2 matching 9 bases. The J call could be wrong; TRBJ2-1 is a better fit for the DNA end. CDR3 length: 15 residues. Germline V gene lookup returns CDR1 DFQATT and CDR2 SNEGSKA (reference sequence). CDR3 sequence: CSAGLPSGAYNEQFF. The DNA for the CDR3 is TGCAGTGCTGGATTGCCTAGCGGGGCCTACAATGAGCAGTTCTTC.

This clonotype was detected only a few times. The rearrangement joins TRBV28 to TRBJ1-3; TRBD1 matches 7 bases. The germline CDR1 and CDR2 sequences are MDHEN and SYDVKM. The junction had 6 bases not matched to a gene; V was cut back by 4 bases and J by 0 bases. The CDR3 consists of 16 residues. The CDR3 sequence is CASSSRQGDSGNTIYF. CDR3 coding DNA: TGTGCCAGCAGTTCAAGACAGGGCGACTCTGGAAACACCATATATTTT.